This entry concerns a single T cell receptor beta chain. This clonotype was counted at least ten times. The clone's antigen remains unknown. No base qualities exist here, and no much larger clone lies one base off it. The TCR beta CDR3 regions were amplified from the RNA transcripts. For the first round of RT-PCR on the TCR CDR3, the HTBI primer set was used together with the Qiagen OneStep RT-PCR kit. Libraries were constructed in a second round of multiplex PCR, after which size selection and purification were performed. Paired-end sequencing of the libraries was performed with 100 bp reads on an Illumina HiSeq2000. From the authors' description of their analysis: SOAPnuke was used to process the raw data, removing reads that contained adapters or uncalled bases, had a mean Phred below 15, or lacked an exact match to the constant primer or identifier. High-quality paired reads were merged with COPE v1.2.5, and unique nucleotide sequences were defined as clonotypes. MiTCR v1.1 was used to align the clonotypes against IMGT TRBV, TRBD and TRBJ reference segments. Only V-J combinations with frequency above 0.0001, covering 99% to 99.2% of repertoires, were analysed. A TCS score was defined as the ratio of F50 (clonal expansion) to E x V (chaos), with BLOSUM62-based TCRdist applied between CDR3 peptides within each V-J. Welch's t-statistics and random forest reduced 514 V-J features to about 13, which were used in a naive Bayes classifier (R e1071). TCRdb applied fastp at Q25 and MiXCR to the public reads, then kept only in-frame beta chains. Each entry is one CDR3 protein sequence, shown with its most common DNA and genes. TCRdb, rather than the study authors, made the V and J calls. This sample gives a few hundred thousand distinct CDR3 sequences in total; more than 15% of them show up just once. 6.5% to 8% of the sample goes to the ten largest clones.

Graves' hyperthyroidism was defined as stable when no progression to ophthalmopathy occurred over 18 months of follow-up. Hyperthyroidism patients were aged 18 to 65 years and newly diagnosed, with disease duration of less than 2 months. Exclusion was applied to patients with uncontrolled infections, other autoimmune diseases, pregnancy or lactation. Clinical symptoms, serum thyroxine and TRAb, thyroid ultrasound, and orbital computed tomography formed the basis for the diagnoses. Ficoll-Paque density gradient centrifugation was used to isolate PBMCs from about 9 ml of fresh peripheral blood. Trizol reagent was used to extract total RNA, and RNA quality was then checked on an Agilent 2100 Bioanalyzer. The data were obtained in a study of T cells in Graves' hyperthyroidism and ophthalmopathy (dated by TCRdb to about 2019). About the study as a whole: Peripheral blood was sampled at the time of initial diagnosis, prior to any treatment. TCR V-J signatures able to tell the groups apart were searched for in a discovery cohort of about a hundred patients, of whom approximately 40 had Graves' ophthalmopathy and around 57 had stable Graves' hyperthyroidism. Prospective prediction of ophthalmopathy was tested in an independent validation cohort consisting of fewer than 20 hyperthyroidism patients and more than 15 patients who later progressed to ophthalmopathy. The 100 or so discovery patients were randomly split 7:3 into training and test sets. In more than 5 Graves' hyperthyroidism patients, the study also compared T-cell repertoires from thyroid tissue with T-cell repertoires from blood. Following sampling, methimazole starting at 30 mg daily was given to hyperthyroidism patients, and high-dose intravenous methylprednisolone was given to ophthalmopathy patients. According to the paper, TCR Vbeta CDR3 sequencing was carried out on roughly 130 peripheral blood samples, which came from fewer than 50 ophthalmopathy, fewer than 80 hyperthyroidism and about 17 progressor patients.

There are 13 amino acids in the CDR3, from cysteine to phenylalanine inclusive. The only DNA kept is the CDR3, 39 bases in frame from the first base. V gives up 4 bases and J gives up 4 bases, and the segment between their germline ends measures 9 bases. Sequences SGHKS (CDR1) and YYEKEE (CDR2) are obtained from the germline V gene (reference sequence). Points the paper makes about the study in general: In validation, the model predicted progression to ophthalmopathy with around 71% sensitivity and less than 75% specificity, a median of around 6.6 months before onset. Ophthalmopathy was separated from stable hyperthyroidism by a 13 V-J signature model, with over 85% sensitivity and 81% to 83% specificity obtained in cross-validation and 80%/75% obtained in testing. Sample size was not statistically predetermined, and blinding of investigators to group allocation was not performed. Blood samples also contained most of the expanded thyroid clonotypes (frequency above 0.001), which suggests that blood repertoires may reflect thyroid immune responses.

Input material: blood. The chain joins TRBV5-5 to TRBJ2-1; the D gene is perhaps TRBD1, from 5 matching bases. The sequence was collected from a young woman with Graves' hyperthyroidism. The CDR3 here reads CASSMDKYNEQFF. Read as DNA, the sequence is TGTGCCAGCAGCATGGACAAATACAATGAGCAGTTCTTC.